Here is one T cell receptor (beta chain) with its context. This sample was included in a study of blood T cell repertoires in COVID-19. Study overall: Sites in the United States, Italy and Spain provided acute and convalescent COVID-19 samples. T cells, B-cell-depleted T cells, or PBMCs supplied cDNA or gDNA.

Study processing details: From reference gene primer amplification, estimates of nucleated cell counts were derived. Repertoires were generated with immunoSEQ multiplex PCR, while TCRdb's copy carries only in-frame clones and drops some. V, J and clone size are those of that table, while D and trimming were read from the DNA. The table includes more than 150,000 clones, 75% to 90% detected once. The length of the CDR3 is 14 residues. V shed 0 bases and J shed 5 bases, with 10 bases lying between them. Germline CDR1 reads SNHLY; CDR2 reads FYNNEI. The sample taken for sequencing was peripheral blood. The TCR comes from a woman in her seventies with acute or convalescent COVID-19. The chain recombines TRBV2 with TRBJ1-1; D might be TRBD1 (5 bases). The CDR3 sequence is CASSEALGGTEAFF. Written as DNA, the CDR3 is TGTGCCAGCAGTGAAGCGCTTGGGGGGACTGAAGCTTTCTTT. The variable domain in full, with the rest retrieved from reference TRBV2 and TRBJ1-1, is EPEVTQTPSHQVTQMGQEVILRCVPISNHLYFYWYRQILGQKVEFLVSFYNNEISEKSEIFDDQFSVERPDGSNFTLKIRSTKLEDSAMYFCASSEALGGTEAFFGQGTRLTVV.